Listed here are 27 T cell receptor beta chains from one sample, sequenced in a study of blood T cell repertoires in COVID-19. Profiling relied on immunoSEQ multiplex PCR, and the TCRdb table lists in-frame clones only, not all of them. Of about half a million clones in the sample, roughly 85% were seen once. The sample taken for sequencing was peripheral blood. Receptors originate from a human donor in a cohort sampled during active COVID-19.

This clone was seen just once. The CDR3 DNA is TGTGCCAGTAGCCCTACGCCAGGGGGGACCTACAATGAGCAGTTCTTC. It codes for CASSPTPGGTYNEQFF. V usage is TRBV19 and J usage is TRBJ2-1, with a tentative D call TRBD1 (7 bases). Germline CDR1 LNHDA, CDR2 SQIVND (reference sequence). This CDR3 spans 16 amino acids. With 6 bases removed from V and 2 bases from J, the gap between germline ends came to 17 bases.

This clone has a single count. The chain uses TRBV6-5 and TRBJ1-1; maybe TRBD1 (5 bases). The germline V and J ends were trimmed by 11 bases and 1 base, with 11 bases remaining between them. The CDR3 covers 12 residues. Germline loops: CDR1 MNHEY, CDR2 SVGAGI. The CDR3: CACYGGNTEAFF. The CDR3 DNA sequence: TGTGCCTGCTACGGGGGGAACACTGAAGCTTTCTTT.

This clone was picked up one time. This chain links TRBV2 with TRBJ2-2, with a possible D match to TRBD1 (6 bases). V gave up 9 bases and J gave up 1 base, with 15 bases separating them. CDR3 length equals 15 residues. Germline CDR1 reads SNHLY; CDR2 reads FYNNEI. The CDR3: CASTRSRGNTGELFF. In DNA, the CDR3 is TGTGCCAGTACGAGGTCCAGGGGGAACACCGGGGAGCTGTTTTTT.

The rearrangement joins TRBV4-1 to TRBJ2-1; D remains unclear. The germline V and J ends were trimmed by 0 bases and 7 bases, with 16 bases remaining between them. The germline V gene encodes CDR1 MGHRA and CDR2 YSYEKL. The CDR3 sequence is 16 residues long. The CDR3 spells CASSQEGWAVRNEQFF. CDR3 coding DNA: TGCGCCAGCAGCCAAGAAGGTTGGGCAGTACGGAATGAGCAGTTCTTC.

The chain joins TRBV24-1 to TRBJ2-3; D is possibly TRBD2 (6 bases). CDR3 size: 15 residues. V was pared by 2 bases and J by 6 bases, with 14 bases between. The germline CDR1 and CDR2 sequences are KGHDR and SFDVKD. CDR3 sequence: CATSDSGGGTDTQYF. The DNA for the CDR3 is TGTGCCACCAGTGATTCCGGTGGAGGGACGGATACGCAGTATTTT.

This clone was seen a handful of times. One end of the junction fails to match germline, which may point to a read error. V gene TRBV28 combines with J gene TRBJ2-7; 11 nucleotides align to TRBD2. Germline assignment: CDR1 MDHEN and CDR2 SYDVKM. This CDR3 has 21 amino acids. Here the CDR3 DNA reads TGTGCCAGCATTTTACAGGGGCCCACAACCACCCCTAGCGGGGGGATTTACGAGCAGTACTTC. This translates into CASILQGPTTTPSGGIYEQYF. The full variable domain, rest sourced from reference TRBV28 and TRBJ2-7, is DVKVTQSSRYLVKRTGEKVFLECVQDMDHENMFWYRQDPGLGLRLIYFSYDVKMKEKGDIPEGYSVSREKKERFSLILESASTNQTSMYLCASILQGPTTTPSGGIYEQYFGPGTRLTVT.

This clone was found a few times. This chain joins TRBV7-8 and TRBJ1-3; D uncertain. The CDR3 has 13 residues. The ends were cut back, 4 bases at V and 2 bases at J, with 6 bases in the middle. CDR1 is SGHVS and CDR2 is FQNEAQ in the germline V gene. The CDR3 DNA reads TGTGCCAGCAGCTCGGGTCCTGGAAACACCATATATTTT. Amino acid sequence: CASSSGPGNTIYF. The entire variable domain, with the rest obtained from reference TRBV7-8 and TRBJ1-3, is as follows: GAGVSQSPRYKVAKRGQDVALRCDPISGHVSLFWYQQALGQGPEFLTYFQNEAQLDKSGLPSDRFFAERPEGSVSTLKIQRTQQEDSAVYLCASSSGPGNTIYFGEGSWLTVV.

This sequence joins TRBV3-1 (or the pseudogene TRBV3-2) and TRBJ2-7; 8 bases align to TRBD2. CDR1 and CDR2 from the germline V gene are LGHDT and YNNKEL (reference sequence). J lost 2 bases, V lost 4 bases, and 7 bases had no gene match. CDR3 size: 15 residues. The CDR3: CASSPLSGATYEQYF. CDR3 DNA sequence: TGTGCCAGCAGCCCCCTTAGCGGGGCCACCTACGAGCAGTACTTC.

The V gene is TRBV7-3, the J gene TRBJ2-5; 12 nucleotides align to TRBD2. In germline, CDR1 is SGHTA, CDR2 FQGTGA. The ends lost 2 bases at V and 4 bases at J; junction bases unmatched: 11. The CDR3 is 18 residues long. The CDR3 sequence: CASSLSGYTSGRPETQYF. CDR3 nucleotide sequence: TGTGCCAGCAGCTTATCGGGGTACACTAGCGGGAGGCCAGAGACCCAGTACTTC.

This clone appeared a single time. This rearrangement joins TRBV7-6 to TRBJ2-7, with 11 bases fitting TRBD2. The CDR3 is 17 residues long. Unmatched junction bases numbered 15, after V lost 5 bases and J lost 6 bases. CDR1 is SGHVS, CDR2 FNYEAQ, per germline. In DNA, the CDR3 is TGTGCCAGCAGCCACCCAGATAGCGGGAGGGCTCAGGGCGAGCAGTACTTC. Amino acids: CASSHPDSGRAQGEQYF.

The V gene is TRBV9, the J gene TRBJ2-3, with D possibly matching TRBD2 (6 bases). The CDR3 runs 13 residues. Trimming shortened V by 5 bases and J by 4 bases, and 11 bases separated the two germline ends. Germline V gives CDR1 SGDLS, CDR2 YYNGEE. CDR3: CASRGGGSDTQYF. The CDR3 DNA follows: TGTGCCAGCAGGGGAGGAGGGTCAGATACGCAGTATTTT.

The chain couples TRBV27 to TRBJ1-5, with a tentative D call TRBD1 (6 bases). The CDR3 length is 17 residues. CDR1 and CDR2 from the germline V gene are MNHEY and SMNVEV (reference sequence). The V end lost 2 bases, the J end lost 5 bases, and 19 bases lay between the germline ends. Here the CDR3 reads CASSLTPGAGQDQPQHF. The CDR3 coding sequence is TGTGCCAGCAGTTTAACCCCAGGGGCGGGTCAGGATCAGCCCCAGCATTTT.

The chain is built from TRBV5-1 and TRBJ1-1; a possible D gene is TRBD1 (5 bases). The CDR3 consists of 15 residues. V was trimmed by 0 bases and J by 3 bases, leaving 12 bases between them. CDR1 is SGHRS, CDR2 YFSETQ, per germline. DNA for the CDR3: TGCGCCAGCAGCTTGGATGGGGGGGAGGACACTGAAGCTTTCTTT. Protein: CASSLDGGEDTEAFF.

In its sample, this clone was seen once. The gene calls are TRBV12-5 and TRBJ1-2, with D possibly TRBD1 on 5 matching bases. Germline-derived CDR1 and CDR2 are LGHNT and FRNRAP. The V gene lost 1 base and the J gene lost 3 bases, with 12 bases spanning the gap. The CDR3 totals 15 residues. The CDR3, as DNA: TGTGCTAGTGGTTTGGACCAGGGCAGGGACTATGGCTACACCTTC. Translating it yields CASGLDQGRDYGYTF.

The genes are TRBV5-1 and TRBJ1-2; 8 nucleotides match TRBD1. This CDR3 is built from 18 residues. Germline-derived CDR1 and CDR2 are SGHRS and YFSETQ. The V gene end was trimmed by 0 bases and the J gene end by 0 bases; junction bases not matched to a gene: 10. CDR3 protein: CASSLAPTGVTANYGYTF. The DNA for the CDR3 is TGCGCCAGCAGCTTGGCCCCGACAGGGGTTACAGCTAACTATGGCTACACCTTC.

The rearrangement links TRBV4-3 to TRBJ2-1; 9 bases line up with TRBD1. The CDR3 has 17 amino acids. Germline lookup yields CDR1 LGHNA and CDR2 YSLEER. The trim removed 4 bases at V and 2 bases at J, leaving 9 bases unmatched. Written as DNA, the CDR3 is TGCGCCAGCAGCCCAAACCGTGGACAGGGGACCTACAATGAGCAGTTCTTC. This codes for CASSPNRGQGTYNEQFF.

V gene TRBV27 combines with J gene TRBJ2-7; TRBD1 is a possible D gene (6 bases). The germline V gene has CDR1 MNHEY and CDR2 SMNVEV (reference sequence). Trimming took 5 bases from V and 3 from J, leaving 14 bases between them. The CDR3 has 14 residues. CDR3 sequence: CASSGTGPNYEQYF. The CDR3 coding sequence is TGTGCCAGCAGTGGTACAGGGCCTAACTACGAGCAGTACTTC.

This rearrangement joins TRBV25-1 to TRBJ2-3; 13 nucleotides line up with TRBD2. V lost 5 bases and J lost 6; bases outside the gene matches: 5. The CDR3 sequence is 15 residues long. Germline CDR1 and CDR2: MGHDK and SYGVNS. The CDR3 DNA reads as TGTGCCAGCAGTCAACTAGCGGGAGGGCCGGATACGCAGTATTTT. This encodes CASSQLAGGPDTQYF.

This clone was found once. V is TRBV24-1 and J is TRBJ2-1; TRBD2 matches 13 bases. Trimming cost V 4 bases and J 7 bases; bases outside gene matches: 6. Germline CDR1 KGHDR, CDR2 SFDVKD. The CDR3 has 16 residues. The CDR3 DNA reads TGTGCCACCAGTGACCGGACTAGCGGGAGCATAAATGAGCAGTTCTTC. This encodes CATSDRTSGSINEQFF.

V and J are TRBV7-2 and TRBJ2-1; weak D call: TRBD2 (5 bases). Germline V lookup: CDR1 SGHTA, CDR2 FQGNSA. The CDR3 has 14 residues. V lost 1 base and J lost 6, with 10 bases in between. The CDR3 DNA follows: TGTGCCAGCAGCTTAGAACTAGATCGCAATGAGCAGTTCTTC. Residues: CASSLELDRNEQFF.

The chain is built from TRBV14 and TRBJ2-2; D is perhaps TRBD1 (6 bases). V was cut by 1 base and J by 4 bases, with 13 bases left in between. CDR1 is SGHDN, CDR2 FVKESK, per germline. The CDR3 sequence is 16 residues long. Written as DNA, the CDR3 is TGTGCCAGCAGCCAAGTCAGGACCAGGGGCACCGGGGAGCTGTTTTTT. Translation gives CASSQVRTRGTGELFF.

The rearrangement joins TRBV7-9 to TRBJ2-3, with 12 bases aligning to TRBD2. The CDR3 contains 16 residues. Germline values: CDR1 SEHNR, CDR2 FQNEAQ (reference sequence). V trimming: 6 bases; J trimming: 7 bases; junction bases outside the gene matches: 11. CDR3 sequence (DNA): TGTGCCAGCAGTTTACCACCTAGCGGGAGGGAATATACGCAGTATTTT. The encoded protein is CASSLPPSGREYTQYF.

The CDR3 DNA reads as TGTGCCAGCAGCCTCCTTAGGGGGATGCAAGAGACCCAGTACTTC. Protein: CASSLLRGMQETQYF. The chain joins TRBV27 to TRBJ2-5; perhaps TRBD1 as D (6 bases). The CDR3 runs 15 residues. Trimming pared 6 bases from V and 2 bases from J, leaving 16 bases between. Germline assignment: CDR1 MNHEY and CDR2 SMNVEV (reference sequence).

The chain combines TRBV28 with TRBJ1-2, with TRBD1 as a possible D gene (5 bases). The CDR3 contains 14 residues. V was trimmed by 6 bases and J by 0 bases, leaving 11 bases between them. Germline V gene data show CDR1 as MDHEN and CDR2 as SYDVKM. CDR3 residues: CASRPRGANYGYTF. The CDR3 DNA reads TGTGCCAGCAGGCCCCGGGGGGCTAACTATGGCTACACCTTC.

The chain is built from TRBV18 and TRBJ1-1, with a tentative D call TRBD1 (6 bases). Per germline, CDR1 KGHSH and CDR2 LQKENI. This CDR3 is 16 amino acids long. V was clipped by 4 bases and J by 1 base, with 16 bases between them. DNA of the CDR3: TGTGCCAGCTCACTCCTGGGGGCAGGATCGAACACTGAAGCTTTCTTT. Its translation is CASSLLGAGSNTEAFF.

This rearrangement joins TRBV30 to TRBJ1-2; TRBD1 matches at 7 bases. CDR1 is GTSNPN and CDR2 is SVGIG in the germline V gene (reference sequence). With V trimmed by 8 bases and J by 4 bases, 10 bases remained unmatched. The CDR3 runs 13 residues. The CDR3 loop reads CARGTVTSYGYTF. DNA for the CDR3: TGTGCCAGAGGGACAGTAACCTCCTATGGCTACACCTTC.

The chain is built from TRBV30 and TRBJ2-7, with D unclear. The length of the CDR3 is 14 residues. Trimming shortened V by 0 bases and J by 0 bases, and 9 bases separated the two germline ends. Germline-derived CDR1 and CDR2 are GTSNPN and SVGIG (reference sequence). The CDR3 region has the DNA TGTGCCTGGAGTGTTACTACCGGCTCCTACGAGCAGTACTTC. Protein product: CAWSVTTGSYEQYF.